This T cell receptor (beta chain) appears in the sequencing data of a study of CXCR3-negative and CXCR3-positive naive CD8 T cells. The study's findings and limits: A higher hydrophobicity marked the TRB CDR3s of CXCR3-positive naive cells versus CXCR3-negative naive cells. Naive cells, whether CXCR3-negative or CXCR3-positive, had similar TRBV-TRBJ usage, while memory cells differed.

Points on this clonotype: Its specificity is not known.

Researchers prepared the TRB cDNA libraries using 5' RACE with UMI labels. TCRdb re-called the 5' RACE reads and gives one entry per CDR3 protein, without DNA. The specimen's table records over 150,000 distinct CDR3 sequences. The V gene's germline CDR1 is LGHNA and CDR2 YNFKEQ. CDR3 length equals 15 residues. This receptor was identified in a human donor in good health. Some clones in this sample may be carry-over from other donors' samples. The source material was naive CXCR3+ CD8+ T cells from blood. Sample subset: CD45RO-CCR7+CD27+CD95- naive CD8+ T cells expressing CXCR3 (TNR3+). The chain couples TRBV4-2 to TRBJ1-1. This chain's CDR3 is CASSQEWDFNTEAFF.